A selection of T cell receptor beta chains follows, all from one sample in a study of T-cell reconstitution after alpha-beta-depleted transplantation in children. Each CDR3 protein is one row after TCRdb ran MiXCR on the PCR reads. The sample includes 400,000 to 450,000 distinct CDR3 sequences, roughly 43% of them seen just once. Sequencing used PBMCs, obtained before TCRalphabeta/CD19-depleted stem cell transplant. The receptor set was obtained from a girl between 2 and 10 years old with aplastic anemia, due to receive a stem cell transplant. Each CDR3 is given with its conserved first and last residue. A D gene is named only where the DNA matches it firmly. Only some rows state a clone size, as once, few, many or a class for expanded clones.

>TRBJ2-7|few|TRBV11-1|TRBD2
TGTGCCAGCAGCTTAGCGCCGGGGACTAGCCCCCTCTCCTACGAGCAGTACTTC
CASSLAPGTSPLSYEQYF
>TRBJ2-7|-|TRBV20-1|TRBD2
TGCAGTGCTAGAGCTCTAGCGGGAGTAACCGAGCAGTACTTC
CSARALAGVTEQYF
>TRBJ2-3|many|TRBV12-3/TRBV12-4|-
TGTGCCAGCCGAACCAGGGCTAGCGAGGGCACAGATACGCAGTATTTT
CASRTRASEGTDTQYF
>TRBJ2-7|-|TRBV9|-
TGTGCCAGCAGCGCGACGGACTCAGCCTACGAGCAGTACTTC
CASSATDSAYEQYF
>TRBJ2-6|-|TRBV7-3|TRBD1
TGTGCCAGCAGCCGACAGGGGTCGTCTGGGGCCAACGTCCTGACTTTC
CASSRQGSSGANVLTF
>TRBJ1-1|-|TRBV27|TRBD1
TGTGCCAGCAGCAAGAGACAGGGGATCGCTGAAGCTTTCTTT
CASSKRQGIAEAFF
>TRBJ2-7|few|TRBV18|TRBD2
TGTGCCAGCTCACCACCCGGACTAGCGGGTGGAGAGCAGTACTTC
CASSPPGLAGGEQYF
>TRBJ2-1|-|TRBV7-9|-
TGTGCCAGCAGCACCGCGGGCAGTGAGCAGTTCTTC
CASSTAGSEQFF
>TRBJ1-2|-|TRBV20-1|TRBD1
TGCAGTGCTAGAGTCCCCTCAGGGGGCCGCTCTAGCTATGGCTACACCTTC
CSARVPSGGRSSYGYTF
>TRBJ2-7|few|TRBV7-2|-
TGTGCCAGCAGCTTAACAGATACCTACGAGCAGTACTTC
CASSLTDTYEQYF
>TRBJ2-3|few|TRBV12-3/TRBV12-4|-
TGTGCCAGCAGCTTAAGACGCCTAGATACGCAGTATTTT
CASSLRRLDTQYF
>TRBJ2-7|few|TRBV6-1|-
TGTGCCAGCACCAGGGCAGGCGAGCAGTACTTC
CASTRAGEQYF
>TRBJ2-7|-|TRBV5-6|-
TGTGCCAGCAGCTCGGCCGGGTGGTACAGGGAAATCATGCAGTACTTC
CASSSAGWYREIMQYF
>TRBJ2-2|-|TRBV27|-
TGTGCCAGCAGTCCCCTAACAGGGCCGTACAACACCGGGGAGCTGTTTTTT
CASSPLTGPYNTGELFF
>TRBJ2-1|-|TRBV9|TRBD2
TGTGCCAGCAGCGTAGGGAGCGGGAGGGATATCAATGAGCAGTTCTTC
CASSVGSGRDINEQFF
>TRBJ2-2|-|TRBV4-1|TRBD1
TGCGCCAGCAGCCAAGAAGACAGGGGGAACACCGGGGAGCTGTTTTTT
CASSQEDRGNTGELFF
>TRBJ1-5|-|TRBV7-2|TRBD1
TGTGCCAGCAGCCTAAGGACAGGGTCAGATCAGCCCCAGCATTTT
CASSLRTGSDQPQHF
>TRBJ1-4|few|TRBV20-1|-
TGCAGTGCTAGAGATTTGCTTAAGGGGCGGAATGAAAAACTGTTTTTT
CSARDLLKGRNEKLFF
>TRBJ2-2|-|TRBV7-9|-
TGTGCCAGCAGCGCGCGTCCGGGACATCCGAACACCGGGGAGCTGTTTTTT
CASSARPGHPNTGELFF
>TRBJ2-1|-|TRBV4-1|-
TGCGCCAGCAGCCAAGGAGACAATCCCTCCTACAATGAGCAGTTCTTC
CASSQGDNPSYNEQFF
>TRBJ2-3|once|TRBV30|-
TGTGCCTGGAGTGTACCCTGGGGCACAGATACGCAGTATTTT
CAWSVPWGTDTQYF
>TRBJ2-3|few|TRBV20-1|TRBD2
TGCAGTGCTGCCACTAGCGGCTCCACAGATACGCAGTATTTT
CSAATSGSTDTQYF
>TRBJ2-7|few|TRBV20-1|-
TGCAGTGCTAGAGACAGGGACTACGAGCAGTACTTC
CSARDRDYEQYF
>TRBJ1-2|-|TRBV20-1|-
TGCAGTGCACACACCCCTAACTATGGCTACACCTTC
CSAHTPNYGYTF
>TRBJ2-1|few|TRBV5-1|TRBD2
TGCGCCAGCAAACCCAGACTAGCCTCCTACAATGAGCAGTTCTTC
CASKPRLASYNEQFF
>TRBJ2-1|-|TRBV4-3|TRBD2
TGCGCCAGCAGCCCCTCTACTATGGGGACTAGCGGGAGGAGGAGTGAGCAGTTCTTC
CASSPSTMGTSGRRSEQFF
>TRBJ1-5|-|TRBV7-6|-
TGTGCCAGCAAATGGACTAGCGGACCCCCCTGCACAGATTCGCAGCATTTT
CASKWTSGPPCTDSQHF
>TRBJ1-5|-|TRBV29-1|-
TGCAGCGTTGGACAGCTTAATCAGCCCCAGCATTTT
CSVGQLNQPQHF
>TRBJ1-2|-|TRBV2|-
TGTGCCAGCAGTGATGGAGGCGAACTGGATGGCTACACCTTC
CASSDGGELDGYTF
>TRBJ2-5|many|TRBV20-1|-
TGCAGTGCCTCATCCTTCGGAGGGACGGAAGAGACCCAGTACTTC
CSASSFGGTEETQYF
>TRBJ2-7|-|TRBV7-2|-
TGTGCCAGCCGGAGACAGGAATCCTACGAGCAGTACTTC
CASRRQESYEQYF
>TRBJ1-1|few|TRBV20-1|-
TGCAGTGCTAGAGAGGGGGTCACGGACACTGAAGCTTTCTTT
CSAREGVTDTEAFF
>TRBJ2-1|-|TRBV7-2|TRBD2
TGTGCCAGCAGCTTAGTTAGCGGGGTAGGCAATGAGCAGTTCTTC
CASSLVSGVGNEQFF
>TRBJ1-4|-|TRBV20-1|-
TGCAGTGCTAGAGATAACGGGGAAAAACTGTTTTTT
CSARDNGEKLFF
>TRBJ1-5|-|TRBV21-1|-
TGTGCCAGCAGCGACACCTTTAATCAGCCCCAGCATTTT
CASSDTFNQPQHF
>TRBJ1-5|-|TRBV6-2/TRBV6-3|-
TGTGCCAGCAGTTACTCGTCAGGAGGGAGCAATCAGCCCCAGCATTTT
CASSYSSGGSNQPQHF
>TRBJ2-7|few|TRBV13|-
TGTGCCAGCAGTTTGTTCCTTGGCCCTACCTACGAGCAGTACTTC
CASSLFLGPTYEQYF
>TRBJ2-7|once|TRBV20-1|TRBD1
TGCAGTGCTGTGGACAGGGGATCCTACGAGCAGTACTTC
CSAVDRGSYEQYF
>TRBJ1-5|many|TRBV18|-
TGTGCCAGCTCACCACAGGGGCACAATCAGCCCCAGCATTTT
CASSPQGHNQPQHF
>TRBJ1-2|-|TRBV29-1|TRBD1
TGCAGCGTTGAAGATCACGAAGGACAGGGAATTTATGGCTACACCTTC
CSVEDHEGQGIYGYTF
>TRBJ2-3|-|TRBV7-6|-
TGTGCCAGCAGCCACCGAGGGGGGGCAAGCACAGATACGCAGTATTTT
CASSHRGGASTDTQYF
>TRBJ2-1|once|TRBV18|-
TGTGCCAGCTCACCTTCAAACCGGGTTACCGAGCAGTTCTTC
CASSPSNRVTEQFF
>TRBJ2-2|-|TRBV28|-
TGTGCCAGCGGTTTGGGGGTGGCGGAGACGAACACCGGGGAGCTGTTTTTT
CASGLGVAETNTGELFF
>TRBJ1-6|-|TRBV6-2/TRBV6-3|-
TGTGCCAGCAGCCCCATTAGGGGGAATTCACCCCTCCACTTT
CASSPIRGNSPLHF
>TRBJ1-5|-|TRBV20-1|-
TGCAGTGCTGGTCGGGCGGAAGGTCAGCCCCAGCATTTT
CSAGRAEGQPQHF
>TRBJ2-7|-|TRBV20-1|-
TGCAGTGCTAGAGGTGGTGGGGGCGTCTACGAGCAGTACTTC
CSARGGGGVYEQYF
>TRBJ2-3|few|TRBV28|-
TGTGCCAGCAGTTCCGGTTTAGGGACAGATACGCAGTATTTT
CASSSGLGTDTQYF
>TRBJ2-1|many|TRBV10-3|-
TGTGCCATCAGTGAGCCAGAGGTCCATGAGCAGTTCTTC
CAISEPEVHEQFF
>TRBJ2-3|-|TRBV7-3|-
TGTGCCAGCAGCTTATACGGTAATTGGGCAGATACGCAGTATTTT
CASSLYGNWADTQYF
>TRBJ2-3|many|TRBV5-1|-
TGCGCCAGCAGCTTGTCGCGGCCACCAGATACGCAGTATTTT
CASSLSRPPDTQYF
>TRBJ2-3|-|TRBV30|-
TGTGCCTGGAGTGGGCAGAGCACAGATACGCAGTATTTT
CAWSGQSTDTQYF
>TRBJ2-5|few|TRBV20-1|-
TGCAGTGCTAGAGGCCAGGTAGAGACCCAGTACTTC
CSARGQVETQYF
>TRBJ2-7|many|TRBV2|-
TGTGCCAGCAGTGGGACCGTGTCTCTTGGAGAGCAGTACTTC
CASSGTVSLGEQYF
>TRBJ2-7|-|TRBV20-1|TRBD1
TGCAGTGCAACCACAGGGGAGACCTACGAGCAGTACTTC
CSATTGETYEQYF
>TRBJ2-3|-|TRBV5-1|-
TGCGCCAGCAGCCCTGGCCAATTTGGGGATACGCAGTATTTT
CASSPGQFGDTQYF